This entry lists 31 T cell receptor beta chains sequenced from one sample in a study of technical replicates of blood from a handful of donors. The data were produced by immunoSEQ multiplex PCR, yet TCRdb's version contains in-frame clones alone and is incomplete. The table lists almost 70,000 clones, roughly nine tenths of them singletons. The sample taken for sequencing was T cells isolated from PBMCs. These receptors all come from a human donor in good health.

This clone was found once. The chain carries TRBV10-3 and TRBJ2-3, with 9 nucleotides matching TRBD2. CDR3 length: 16 amino acids. The germline V gene encodes CDR1 ENHRY and CDR2 SYGVKD. J gave up 0 bases and V 8 bases, and 9 bases lay outside the gene matches. This CDR3 is CAISPAGGFSTDTQYF. CDR3 nucleotide sequence: TGTGCCATCTCCCCAGCGGGAGGATTTAGCACAGATACGCAGTATTTT.

J is TRBJ2-3 and V is TRBV19; 7 positions agree with TRBD2. The J segment lost 2 bases and the V segment lost 6 bases, leaving 11 bases of the junction unmatched. CDR1 and CDR2 from the germline V gene are LNHDA and SQIVND (reference sequence). There are 16 residues in the CDR3. The CDR3 region is CASRPPAGLLTDTQYF. For the CDR3, the DNA is TGTGCCAGTAGGCCTCCAGCGGGACTACTCACAGATACGCAGTATTTT.

V is TRBV5-1 and J is TRBJ2-7; 8 positions match TRBD2. Per the germline V gene, CDR1 is SGHRS and CDR2 is YFSETQ. J lost 5 bases, V lost 0 bases, and 16 bases had no gene match. CDR3 length equals 18 residues. The DNA for the CDR3 is TGCGCCAGCAGCTTGGGGTATGACGGGAGGGCCCCTAGGGACGAGCAGTACTTC. This codes for CASSLGYDGRAPRDEQYF.

V is TRBV7-9 and J is TRBJ1-5; TRBD1 matches 7 bases. V was clipped by 6 bases and J by 7 bases; unmatched bases: 9. The CDR3 is made up of 14 amino acids. Germline CDR1 SEHNR, CDR2 FQNEAQ (reference sequence). The DNA of the CDR3 is TGTGCCAGCAGTACACAGGGGATGGGGCAGCCCCAGCATTTT. It encodes CASSTQGMGQPQHF.

CDR3 sequence: CASSVTSGRSGDTQYF. CDR3 nucleotides: TGTGCCAGCAGCGTCACTAGCGGGAGATCGGGAGATACGCAGTATTTT. The chain couples TRBV9 to TRBJ2-3, with TRBD2 matching over 11 bases. In germline, CDR1 is SGDLS, CDR2 YYNGEE. The junction had 7 bases not matched to a gene; V was cut back by 2 bases and J by 5 bases. CDR3 size: 16 residues.

The rearrangement uses TRBV13 and TRBJ2-3; TRBD2 aligns across 14 bases. With 5 bases clipped from V and 4 bases from J, the junction kept 5 bases outside the gene matches. The CDR3 covers 16 residues. Germline V lookup: CDR1 PRHDT, CDR2 FYEKMQ (reference sequence). This CDR3 is CASSGGLAGVADTQYF. In DNA form, the CDR3 reads TGTGCCAGCAGCGGGGGACTAGCGGGAGTGGCAGATACGCAGTATTTT.

This clone came up a few times. The chain has TRBV28 and TRBJ2-2; D gene ambiguous. Trimming cost V 3 bases and J 5 bases, with 4 bases left between them. CDR1 MDHEN and CDR2 SYDVKM come from the germline V gene. There are 12 residues in the CDR3. The CDR3 DNA sequence: TGTGCCAGCAGTTTCCAGACCGGGGAGCTGTTTTTT. Its protein is CASSFQTGELFF.

The chain combines TRBV19 with TRBJ1-1; possible D gene TRBD1, 5 bases. The CDR3 is 13 amino acids. CDR1 and CDR2 (germline): LNHDA, SQIVND (reference sequence). V was trimmed by 5 bases and J by 1 base, leaving 8 bases between them. The CDR3 here is CASSPTGNTEAFF. The CDR3 coding sequence is TGTGCCAGTAGTCCTACAGGGAACACTGAAGCTTTCTTT.

DNA of the CDR3: TGTGCCAGCAGCGCCGGACTAGCGGGAATCTACGAGCAGTACTTC. It codes for CASSAGLAGIYEQYF. The chain recombines TRBV11-3 with TRBJ2-7; the match to TRBD2 covers 12 bases. The length of the CDR3 is 15 residues. Germline CDR1 SGHNT, CDR2 YENEEA. J was trimmed by 3 bases and V by 5 bases; bases with no gene match: 5.

CDR3 nucleotides: TGTGCCAGTAGTAGAGGGACAGGGGCCTACGAGCAGTACTTC. The encoded protein is CASSRGTGAYEQYF. The genes are TRBV19 and TRBJ2-7; 10 bases are a match to TRBD1. The CDR3 runs to 14 residues. CDR1 and CDR2 from the germline V gene are LNHDA and SQIVND (reference sequence). V was clipped by 4 bases and J by 2 bases; unmatched bases: 2.

This chain uses TRBV27 with TRBJ1-2, with TRBD1 matching 7 bases. The CDR3 length is 14 residues. The germline V gene encodes CDR1 MNHEY and CDR2 SMNVEV (reference sequence). Unmatched junction bases numbered 7, after V lost 5 bases and J lost 4 bases. The CDR3 bases are TGTGCCAGCAGTCCTCGGACAGGAAGCTATGGCTACACCTTC. Translating gives CASSPRTGSYGYTF.

In its sample, this clone was seen once. V gene TRBV5-6 combines with J gene TRBJ2-1; a possible D gene is TRBD1 (5 bases). Deletions cut 4 bases from V and 1 base from J, with 9 bases between. The CDR3 has 14 residues. Germline lookup yields CDR1 SGHDT and CDR2 YYEEEE. The CDR3 loop reads CASSQGVSYNEQFF. DNA for the CDR3: TGTGCCAGCAGCCAAGGGGTATCCTACAATGAGCAGTTCTTC. Looking up the rest from reference TRBV5-6 and TRBJ2-1 gives the full variable domain: DAGVTQSPTHLIKTRGQQVTLRCSPKSGHDTVSWYQQALGQGPQFIFQYYEEEERQRGNFPDRFSGHQFPNYSSELNVNALLLGDSALYLCASSQGVSYNEQFFGPGTRLTVL.

The chain carries TRBV7-9 and TRBJ1-1; tentative D call: TRBD1 (5 bases). CDR3 size: 15 residues. CDR1 is SEHNR, CDR2 FQNEAQ, per germline (reference sequence). V dropped 7 bases and J dropped 5 bases, with 20 bases sitting between them. CDR3 residues: CASTYSGLGGTEAFF. The CDR3 nucleotides read TGTGCCAGCACCTATTCGGGACTGGGGGGAACTGAAGCTTTCTTT.

The chain is built from TRBV4-3 and TRBJ2-3; D is unresolved. Deletions cut 4 bases from V and 6 bases from J, with 11 bases between. The CDR3 length is 13 residues. From germline, CDR1 is LGHNA and CDR2 YSLEER. Here the CDR3 DNA reads TGCGCCAGCAGCCTCCGCACATTGGATACGCAGTATTTT. Translated: CASSLRTLDTQYF.

This clone was found once. Here the CDR3 DNA reads TGTGCCAGCGGGCGCGGGAACTACAATGAGCAGTTCTTC. Its translation is CASGRGNYNEQFF. The rearrangement joins TRBV6-1 to TRBJ2-1; D is possibly TRBD2 (6 bases). This CDR3 is built from 13 residues. The germline gives CDR1 MNHNS, CDR2 SASEGT. Deletions cut 8 bases from V and 3 bases from J, with 11 bases between.

J is TRBJ1-1 and V is TRBV13; tentatively, D is TRBD1 (6 bases). Trimming removed 3 bases from V and 1 base from J, with 6 bases in between. The germline gives CDR1 PRHDT, CDR2 FYEKMQ (reference sequence). The CDR3 runs to 13 residues. CDR3 sequence: CASSFRGNTEAFF. The CDR3 coding sequence is TGTGCCAGCAGCTTCAGGGGGAACACTGAAGCTTTCTTT.

V and J are TRBV27 and TRBJ2-7, with TRBD2 matching over 10 bases. With V trimmed by 3 bases and J by 7 bases, 9 bases remained unmatched. Looked up from germline, CDR1 is MNHEY and CDR2 is SMNVEV (reference sequence). The CDR3 covers 15 residues. As DNA, the CDR3 is TGTGCCAGCAGTTTTAATGGCCTAGCGGGAGTTGAGCAGTACTTC. Its translation: CASSFNGLAGVEQYF.

This chain links TRBV29-1 with TRBJ2-5, with 14 bases aligning to TRBD2. After removal of 5 bases from V and 4 bases from J, the junction contained 12 bases not matched to a gene. Germline-derived CDR1 and CDR2 are SQVTM and ANQGSEA. The CDR3 runs to 17 residues. CDR3 coding DNA: TGCAGCGTTACTCCGGGACTAGCGGGAGTGACGGGAGAGACCCAGTACTTC. It codes for CSVTPGLAGVTGETQYF.

The chain joins TRBV4-1 to TRBJ2-1, with 14 bases matching TRBD2. Trimming at V came to 0 bases and at J to 7 bases, leaving 5 bases not matched to a gene. The germline gives CDR1 MGHRA, CDR2 YSYEKL. The CDR3 runs to 17 residues. CDR3 sequence reads: CASSQDPGLAGENEQFF. CDR3 sequence (DNA): TGCGCCAGCAGCCAAGATCCGGGACTAGCGGGAGAAAATGAGCAGTTCTTC.

This rearrangement joins TRBV5-6 to TRBJ2-1; D is unclear. The CDR3 covers 15 residues. V lost 1 base and J lost 2, with 10 bases in between. CDR1 is SGHDT, CDR2 YYEEEE, per germline. The CDR3 DNA reads TGTGCCAGCAGCTTGATATGGTGGCCCTACAATGAGCAGTTCTTC. Translation: CASSLIWWPYNEQFF.

This rearrangement joins TRBV27 to TRBJ2-7; D might be TRBD2 (5 bases). V lost 6 bases and J lost 7, with 16 bases in between. Germline V gives CDR1 MNHEY, CDR2 SMNVEV (reference sequence). The CDR3 runs to 13 residues. The DNA for the CDR3 is TGTGCCAGCAGCCCAACTTACACGGGGGAGCAGTACTTC. Its protein is CASSPTYTGEQYF.

The V and J genes are TRBV30 and TRBJ2-1; a possible D gene is TRBD2 (5 bases). CDR3 length: 15 amino acids. The germline V gene encodes CDR1 GTSNPN and CDR2 SVGIG (reference sequence). Deletions cut 3 bases from V and 1 base from J, with 13 bases between. CDR3 sequence: CAWSREAVSYNEQFF. Here the CDR3 DNA reads TGTGCCTGGAGCAGAGAAGCGGTATCCTACAATGAGCAGTTCTTC.

Written as DNA, the CDR3 is TGTGCCAGCAGTTTGAAAAATACAGGGAGTTATCAGCCCCAGCATTTT. This gives the protein CASSLKNTGSYQPQHF. This sequence joins TRBV27 and TRBJ1-5, with D maybe TRBD1 (6 bases). This CDR3 comprises 16 residues. CDR1 and CDR2 (germline): MNHEY, SMNVEV (reference sequence). The germline V and J ends were trimmed by 3 bases and 5 bases, with 17 bases remaining between them.

The rearrangement links TRBV19 to TRBJ1-3; 7 bases align to TRBD1. Trimming took 7 bases from V and 4 from J; bases not matched to a gene: 1. Per the germline V gene, CDR1 is LNHDA and CDR2 is SQIVND (reference sequence). CDR3 length: 12 residues. The DNA of the CDR3 is TGTGCCAGTACGACAGGGGGAAACACCATATATTTT. Its translation: CASTTGGNTIYF. Filled out from reference TRBV19 and TRBJ1-3, the complete variable domain reads DGGITQSPKYLFRKEGQNVTLSCEQNLNHDAMYWYRQDPGQGLRLIYYSQIVNDFQKGDIAEGYSVSREKKESFPLTVTSAQKNPTAFYLCASTTGGNTIYFGEGSWLTVV.

J is TRBJ2-7 and V is TRBV5-6; D is uncertain. The CDR3 runs 15 residues. V gave up 1 base and J gave up 2 bases, with 13 bases separating them. Germline V lookup: CDR1 SGHDT, CDR2 YYEEEE. The CDR3 here is CASSLNFELAYEQYF. CDR3 coding DNA: TGTGCCAGCAGCTTGAATTTCGAGCTCGCCTACGAGCAGTACTTC.

The rearrangement links TRBV11-3 to TRBJ2-7; 8 bases are shared with TRBD1. The CDR3 sequence is 14 residues long. The junction had 6 bases not matched to a gene; V was cut back by 3 bases and J by 5 bases. Germline assignment: CDR1 SGHNT and CDR2 YENEEA. CDR3 loop: CASSFGRGLNEQYF. As DNA, the CDR3 is TGTGCCAGCAGCTTCGGCAGGGGGCTAAACGAGCAGTACTTC.

The chain links TRBV7-7 to TRBJ2-3; TRBD1 is a possible D gene (5 bases). CDR3 length: 14 amino acids. The germline CDR1 and CDR2 sequences are SSHAT and FNYEAQ (reference sequence). V lost 2 bases to trimming and J lost 4 bases, with 10 bases between them. The CDR3 nucleotides are TGTGCCAGCAGCTTACTTACAGGCGCAGATACGCAGTATTTT. Translating gives CASSLLTGADTQYF.

The genes are TRBV6-1 and TRBJ1-1; 9 bases fit TRBD1. Germline-derived CDR1 and CDR2 are MNHNS and SASEGT. The CDR3 has 20 residues. V was clipped by 1 base and J by 5 bases; unmatched bases: 20. CDR3 amino acids: CASSEGPYITGQGRRTEAFF. The CDR3 DNA follows: TGTGCCAGCAGTGAAGGCCCTTATATCACGGGACAGGGCCGTCGTACTGAAGCTTTCTTT.

V and J are TRBV7-3 and TRBJ1-1; D ambiguous. The germline gives CDR1 SGHTA, CDR2 FQGTGA. The V end was cut by 3 bases, the J end by 2 bases, with 7 bases between. The CDR3 sequence is 13 residues long. The CDR3 region has the DNA TGTGCCAGCAGCTTTGATAGCAACACTGAAGCTTTCTTT. The encoded protein is CASSFDSNTEAFF.

The chain joins TRBV15 to TRBJ2-7, with D maybe TRBD2 (5 bases). Trimming left V 0 bases short and J 5 bases short, with 11 bases between. Germline V gene lookup returns CDR1 LNHNV and CDR2 YYDKDF (reference sequence). The CDR3 consists of 14 residues. The CDR3 spells CATSREREGDEQYF. The CDR3 DNA reads as TGTGCCACCAGCAGAGAACGAGAGGGAGACGAGCAGTACTTC. The variable domain in full, completed from reference TRBV15 and TRBJ2-7, reads DAMVIQNPRYQVTQFGKPVTLSCSQTLNHNVMYWYQQKSSQAPKLLFHYYDKDFNNEADTPDNFQSRRPNTSFCFLDIRSPGLGDTAMYLCATSREREGDEQYFGPGTRLTVT.

This chain links TRBV19 with TRBJ2-7; D is unclear. The V gene's germline CDR1 is LNHDA and CDR2 SQIVND (reference sequence). Trimming removed 4 bases at V and 0 bases at J, with 7 bases between. This CDR3 spans 13 amino acids. CDR3 protein: CASSRASSYEQYF. CDR3 nucleotide sequence: TGTGCCAGTAGTAGGGCAAGCTCCTACGAGCAGTACTTC.